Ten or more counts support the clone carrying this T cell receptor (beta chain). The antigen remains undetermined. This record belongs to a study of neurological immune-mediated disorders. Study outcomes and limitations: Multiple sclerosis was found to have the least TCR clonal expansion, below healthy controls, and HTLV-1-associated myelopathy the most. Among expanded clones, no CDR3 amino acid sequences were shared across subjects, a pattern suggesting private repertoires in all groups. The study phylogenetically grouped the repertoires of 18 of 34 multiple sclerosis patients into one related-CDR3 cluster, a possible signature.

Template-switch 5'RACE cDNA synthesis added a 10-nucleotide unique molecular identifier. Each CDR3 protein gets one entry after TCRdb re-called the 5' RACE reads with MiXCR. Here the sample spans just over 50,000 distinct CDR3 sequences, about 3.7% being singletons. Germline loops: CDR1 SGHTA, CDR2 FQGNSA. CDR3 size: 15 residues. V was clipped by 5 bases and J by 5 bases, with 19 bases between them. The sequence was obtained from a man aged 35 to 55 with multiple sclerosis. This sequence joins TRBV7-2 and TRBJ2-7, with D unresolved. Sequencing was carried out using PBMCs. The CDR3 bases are TGTGCCAGCAGCAAAGGCGTCAGGTTGTCCGACGAGCAGTACTTC. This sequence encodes CASSKGVRLSDEQYF.